A selection of T cell receptor beta chains follows, all from one sample in a study of Ad26.COV2.S vaccination and SARS-CoV-2 variants. Produced via immunoSEQ multiplex PCR; TCRdb's table is partial and in-frame only. Of 400,000 to 450,000 clones in the sample, 80% to 95% were seen once. The source material was peripheral blood, sampled in a trial of Ad26.COV2.S vaccine versus placebo. The source is a person between 18 and 65 years old who received the Ad26.COV2.S COVID-19 vaccine or a placebo. Each CDR3 is given with its conserved first and last residue. The D gene is left open where the match is weak. Expanded clones are given a class, and other clones once, few, many or no size at all.

V gene,clone size,D gene,J gene,CDR3 DNA,CDR3 protein
TRBV4-3,.,.,TRBJ1-2,TGCGCCAGCAGCCAAGATGACAGTTCTAACTATGGCTACACCTTC,CASSQDDSSNYGYTF
TRBV27,.,.,TRBJ1-1,TGTGCCAGCAGTTTAAGGGAGGCGAACACTGAAGCTTTCTTT,CASSLREANTEAFF
TRBV10-3,.,.,TRBJ1-2,TGTGCCATCAGTTCCGGGATCTATGGCTACACCTTC,CAISSGIYGYTF
TRBV18,once,TRBD2,TRBJ2-3,TGTGCCAGCTCACCATCACTAGCGGGAGAGGATACGCAGTATTTT,CASSPSLAGEDTQYF
TRBV7-8,few,TRBD2,TRBJ2-7,TGTGCCAGCAGCTTAATTGGCGGGAGGGAGTACGAGCAGTACTTC,CASSLIGGREYEQYF
TRBV7-3,.,TRBD1,TRBJ2-2,TGTGCCAGCAGCTCGCGGGACAGGTCCGGGGAGCTGTTTTTT,CASSSRDRSGELFF
TRBV7-6,.,.,TRBJ1-2,TGTGCCAGCAGCTTAGGGGCAGGGGAATATGGCTACACCTTC,CASSLGAGEYGYTF
TRBV15,.,TRBD1,TRBJ2-1,TGTGCCACCAGCAGAGACACCGTTTCGGACAGGGGTTACCATGAGCAGTTCTTC,CATSRDTVSDRGYHEQFF
TRBV5-1,.,.,TRBJ2-7,TGCGCCAGCAGCTCCGGCTACGAGCAGTACTTC,CASSSGYEQYF
TRBV7-9,.,TRBD2,TRBJ2-2,TGTGCCAGCAGCCTGGGACTAGCGGGAGGAAACACCGGGGAGCTGTTTTTT,CASSLGLAGGNTGELFF
TRBV12-3/TRBV12-4,.,TRBD2,TRBJ2-5,TGTGCCAGCCGCGCTAGCGGGGAGACCCAGTACTTC,CASRASGETQYF
TRBV6-5,once,.,TRBJ2-7,TGTGCCAGCAGTTACTCAAGGACTAACGAGCAGTACTTC,CASSYSRTNEQYF
TRBV5-1,.,TRBD2,TRBJ2-6,TGCGCCAGCAGCTTGGACGGGAGGCCCTCTGGGGCCAACGTCCTGACTTTC,CASSLDGRPSGANVLTF
TRBV11-2,.,TRBD2,TRBJ2-5,TGTGCCAGCAGCCAGAGCACTAGCGGGACCAAAGAGACCCAGTACTTC,CASSQSTSGTKETQYF
TRBV4-1,.,TRBD2,TRBJ2-1,TGCGCCAGCAGCCAAGATCCCAGCGGGAGGGCCGGATTCTTC,CASSQDPSGRAGFF
TRBV5-4,.,.,TRBJ1-1,TGTGCCAGCAGCTTGGTCAGTATGAACACTGAAGCTTTCTTT,CASSLVSMNTEAFF
TRBV19,.,TRBD1,TRBJ1-5,TGTGCCAGTAGTATGCAGGCGGGACAGGGCCAGCCCCAGCATTTT,CASSMQAGQGQPQHF
TRBV7-9,.,TRBD2,TRBJ2-3,TGTGCCAGCAGCTTAGGGGCGGGAGCCGACGGAGATACGCAGTATTTT,CASSLGAGADGDTQYF
TRBV27,.,TRBD2,TRBJ2-1,TGTGCCAGCAGTTTAAGGTCTAGCGGGAGAGGCAATGAGCAGTTCTTC,CASSLRSSGRGNEQFF
TRBV15,.,TRBD1,TRBJ1-1,TGTGCCACCGGGACAGGAGGCGTGGGAATGATAACTTTCTTT,CATGTGGVGMITFF